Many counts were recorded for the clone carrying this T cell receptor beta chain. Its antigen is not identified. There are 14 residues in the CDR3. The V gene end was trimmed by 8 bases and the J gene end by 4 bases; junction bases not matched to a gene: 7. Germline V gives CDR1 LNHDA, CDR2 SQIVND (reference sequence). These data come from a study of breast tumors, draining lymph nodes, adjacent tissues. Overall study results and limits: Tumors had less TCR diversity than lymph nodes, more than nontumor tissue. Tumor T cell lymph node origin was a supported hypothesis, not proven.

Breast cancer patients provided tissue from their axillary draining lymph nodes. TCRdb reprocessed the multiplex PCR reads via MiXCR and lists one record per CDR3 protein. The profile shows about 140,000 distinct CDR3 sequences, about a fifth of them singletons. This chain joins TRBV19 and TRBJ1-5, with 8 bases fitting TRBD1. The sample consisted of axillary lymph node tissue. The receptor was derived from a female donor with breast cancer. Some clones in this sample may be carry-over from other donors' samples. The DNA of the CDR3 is TGTGCCAGTCTTGGACAGGGACAGAATCAGCCCCAGCATTTT. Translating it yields CASLGQGQNQPQHF.